This T cell receptor beta chain is drawn from a study of cytomegalovirus exposure and HLA in healthy donors. The study ran its PCR with 60 Vbeta and 13 Jbeta primers. Some clones are missing from TCRdb's copy, which holds only in-frame ones; the method was immunoSEQ multiplex PCR. The sample consists of 150,000 to 200,000 clones, about nine tenths of them appearing once. On this clone: Its specificity is unknown.

CDR3 size: 13 residues. Germline loops: CDR1 SGHTA, CDR2 FQGTGA. The germline V and J ends were trimmed by 5 bases and 1 base, with 8 bases remaining between them. Study-level findings and limits: Later analysis identified a missense DCLRE1C variant that was linked to TCR beta V- and J-gene trimming.

Sequenced material: PBMCs. The receptor was derived from a boy under 10 years old in good health and CMV-seronegative. The rearrangement uses TRBV7-3 and TRBJ1-1; D is possibly TRBD1 (5 bases). This CDR3 reads CASSPRANTEAFF. The CDR3 DNA is TGTGCCAGCAGCCCCAGGGCGAACACTGAAGCTTTCTTT.